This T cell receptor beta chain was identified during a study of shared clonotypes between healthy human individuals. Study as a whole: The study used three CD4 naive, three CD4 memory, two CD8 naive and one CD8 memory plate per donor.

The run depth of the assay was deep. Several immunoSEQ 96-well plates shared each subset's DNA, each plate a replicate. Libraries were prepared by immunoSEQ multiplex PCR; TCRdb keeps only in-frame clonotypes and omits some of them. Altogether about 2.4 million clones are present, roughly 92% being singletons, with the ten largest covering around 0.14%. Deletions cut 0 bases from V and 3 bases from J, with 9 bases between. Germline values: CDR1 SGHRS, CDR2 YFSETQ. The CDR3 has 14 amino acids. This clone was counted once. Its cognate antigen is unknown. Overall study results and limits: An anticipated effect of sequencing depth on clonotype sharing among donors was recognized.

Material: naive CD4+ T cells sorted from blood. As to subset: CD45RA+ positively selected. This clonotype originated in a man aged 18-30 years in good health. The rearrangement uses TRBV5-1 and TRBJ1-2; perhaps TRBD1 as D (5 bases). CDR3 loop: CASSLADSDYGYTF. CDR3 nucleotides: TGCGCCAGCAGCTTGGCCGACAGCGACTATGGCTACACCTTC.